This TCR beta chain was documented in a study of cytomegalovirus exposure and HLA in healthy donors. As for the study in general: Around 83% of several hundred genotyped donors fell in the Caucasian-associated ancestry cluster.

Comments on this clone: Its target is unknown.

The CDR3 runs 15 residues. Unmatched junction bases numbered 8, after V lost 4 bases and J lost 6 bases. The germline CDR1 and CDR2 sequences are MNHEY and SMNVEV (reference sequence). Points from the study as a whole: Analyzed later, association rates of TCRs varied across HLA loci, with DRB1 most and HLA-C fewest. Common viral pathogens seemed to be connected with several of the most significant clusters, according to a later analysis.

Researchers ran the PCR with 60 Vbeta and 13 Jbeta primers. Assay: immunoSEQ multiplex PCR; the TCRdb copy retains only in-frame clones and omits some. The record lists around 140,000 clones, of which the ten most abundant hold 2% to 2.5%. The chain employs TRBV27 and TRBJ1-2, with 10 bases fitting TRBD1. The source is a woman between 18 and 30 years old in good health and CMV-seronegative. The material sequenced was PBMCs. The CDR3 protein is CASSSPGGQGNGYTF. The DNA of the CDR3 is TGTGCCAGCAGTTCCCCAGGGGGACAGGGGAATGGCTACACCTTC.